This TCR beta chain was retrieved from a study of T cell repertoires and HLA-DP antigens. Study-wide context: Donors were two male and one female, aged 18-to-29 to 60-to-69. Points from the study as a whole: Against both alloantigens, CD137+ clonality was similar, 0.3 to 0.45.

Untouched CD4+ T cells were isolated by negative selection, averaging roughly 98% purity. Deep-resolution sequencing targeted roughly 200,000 T cell genomes in pre-culture CD4+ samples. Measured with immunoSEQ multiplex PCR; TCRdb has only the in-frame clones, and not every one. The data hold roughly 120,000 clones, with 80% to 95% observed a single time. On this clone itself: Its antigen is currently unknown.

Sample: CD4+ T cells from PBMCs. The receptor's source is a woman younger than 35 in good health and CMV-seronegative.

CDR3 sequence reads: CASSALRGSYQETQYF. DNA of the CDR3: TGTGCCAGCAGCGCTCTAAGAGGGTCCTACCAAGAGACCCAGTACTTC. The rearrangement links TRBV7-9 to TRBJ2-5; the D gene is possibly TRBD2 (5 bases). The CDR3 length is 16 residues. Germline assignment: CDR1 SEHNR and CDR2 FQNEAQ (reference sequence). Between the trimmed V and J ends, which lost 5 bases and 0 bases, there was a span of 16 bases.